This TCR beta chain was identified in a study of T cells after yellow fever vaccination. Study summary: Fractions with few cells were prepared using SMART-Seq v4 Ultra Low Input. Study results and caveats: Clones from primary vaccination mostly reappeared after the booster (about 97% CD4, roughly 87% CD8). There was a small share of clonotypes that showed up in both the CD4 and CD8 compartments.

Generation of TCR cDNA used 5'RACE template switching (which added a universal primer site and UMIs). TCRdb itself ran the 5' RACE reads through MiXCR, one entry per CDR3 protein. This table holds hundreds of thousands of distinct CDR3 sequences, roughly an eighth found once. V shed 6 bases and J shed 3 bases, with 25 bases lying between them. The CDR3 loop spans 17 amino acids. In germline, CDR1 is DFQATT, CDR2 SNEGSKA (reference sequence). This clonotype showed up just a few times. Its antigen remains unknown. The sequence came from a man aged 25 to 40 who received the YFV17D yellow fever vaccine. The specimen was PBMCs, collected on the day of the yellow fever booster vaccination. V and J are TRBV20-1 and TRBJ2-3, with D maybe TRBD1 (6 bases). CDR3 loop: CSAKNRVDRGATDTQYF. The CDR3 DNA sequence: TGCAGTGCAAAAAACAGGGTAGATCGAGGAGCAACAGATACGCAGTATTTT.